This T cell receptor beta chain derives from a study of cytomegalovirus exposure and HLA in healthy donors. General study points: Three chains tied to CMV proved CMV antigen-specific in vitro. Accurate HLA-A and HLA-B prediction from TCR beta sequences was reported for most subjects.

As regards this clone: Its antigen is unidentified.

The CDR3 has 17 residues. Germline CDR1 reads LNHNV; CDR2 reads YYDKDF (reference sequence). With 0 bases clipped from V and 8 bases from J, the junction kept 10 bases outside the gene matches. PCR involved 60 Vbeta and 13 Jbeta primers. TCRdb's copy holds only in-frame clones and misses some; the assay was immunoSEQ multiplex PCR. The data show about 120,000 clones, with about 68% seen just once and 4% held by the top ten. Among the donors, all were healthy bone marrow donors. This TCR came from a middle-aged man in good health and CMV-seropositive. Sequencing was done on a sample of PBMCs. V is TRBV15 and J is TRBJ2-1, with 10 positions matching TRBD2. The DNA for the CDR3 is TGTGCCACCAGCAGAGATTTGGATAGCGGGAGGTCGGATGAGCAGTTCTTC. Amino acid sequence: CATSRDLDSGRSDEQFF.